Below are 29 T cell receptor beta chains sequenced from a single sample in a study of blood T cell repertoires in COVID-19. Assay used: immunoSEQ multiplex PCR; TCRdb lists only in-frame clones, some missing. The sample includes some 460,000 clones, about 89% of them seen just once. Material: peripheral blood. All receptors derive from a woman aged 30 to 39 with acute or convalescent COVID-19.

This clone was picked up a small number of times. The rearrangement links TRBV2 to TRBJ2-1, with 8 bases fitting TRBD1. The V gene end was trimmed by 11 bases and the J gene end by 5 bases; junction bases not matched to a gene: 23. The CDR3 contains 18 residues. Germline values: CDR1 SNHLY, CDR2 FYNNEI. The CDR3 DNA sequence: TGTGCCGGACAAACATTAGTAAGACAGGGGCCTCTTCACAATGAGCAGTTCTTC. This gives the protein CAGQTLVRQGPLHNEQFF.

This sequence joins TRBV5-1 and TRBJ2-1; 12 positions agree with TRBD2. This CDR3 region has 15 residues. The germline CDR1 and CDR2 sequences are SGHRS and YFSETQ. The junction had 4 bases not matched to a gene; V was cut back by 3 bases and J by 6 bases. Here the CDR3 reads CASSSSGGAPNEQFF. CDR3 bases: TGCGCCAGCAGCTCTAGCGGGGGGGCCCCCAATGAGCAGTTCTTC.

Concerning this clone: This specimen includes other DNA sequences encoding the same CDR3. This sequence joins TRBV5-1 and TRBJ2-3, with D uncertain. Germline V gives CDR1 SGHRS, CDR2 YFSETQ. The CDR3 runs 13 residues. V was cut by 2 bases and J by 4 bases, with 8 bases left in between. The CDR3 loop reads CASSFLGPDTQYF. As DNA, the CDR3 is TGCGCCAGCAGCTTTCTGGGCCCAGATACGCAGTATTTT.

The V gene is TRBV5-8, the J gene TRBJ2-7; D is perhaps TRBD1 (6 bases). Trimming took off 5 bases at V and 6 bases at J, with 18 bases between the two ends. The germline V gene encodes CDR1 SGHTS and CDR2 YDEGEE. The CDR3 loop spans 14 amino acids. The CDR3: CASSLGQILGEQYF. Written as DNA, the CDR3 is TGTGCCAGCAGTTTAGGACAGATTCTCGGCGAGCAGTACTTC. Together with reference TRBV5-8 and TRBJ2-7, the CDR3 gives the full variable domain: EAGVTQSPTHLIKTRGQQATLRCSPISGHTSVYWYQQALGLGLQFLLWYDEGEERNRGNFPPRFSGRQFPNYSSELNVNALELEDSALYLCASSLGQILGEQYFGPGTRLTVT.

This chain joins TRBV29-1 and TRBJ1-1; 9 nucleotides match TRBD1. CDR1 SQVTM and CDR2 ANQGSEA come from the germline V gene. V dropped 6 bases and J dropped 1; count of bases not matched to a gene: 12. The length of the CDR3 is 16 residues. CDR3 sequence (DNA): TGCAGCGTCCTTCCGCGGGACAGGGAAGGGAACACTGAAGCTTTCTTT. Amino acid sequence: CSVLPRDREGNTEAFF.

This chain uses TRBV15 with TRBJ1-3; tentatively, D is TRBD1 (5 bases). CDR3 length: 15 amino acids. The V gene lost 0 bases and the J gene lost 4 bases, with 10 bases spanning the gap. The germline CDR1 and CDR2 sequences are LNHNV and YYDKDF (reference sequence). DNA of the CDR3: TGTGCCACCAGCAGAGATCCAGGGCGCGGAAACACCATATATTTT. It encodes CATSRDPGRGNTIYF.

The V gene is TRBV11-2, the J gene TRBJ2-7; maybe TRBD2 (7 bases). The V end was cut by 3 bases, the J end by 3 bases, with 15 bases between. The V gene's germline CDR1 is SGHAT and CDR2 FQNNGV. This CDR3 has 15 amino acids. The CDR3 here is CASSLGGPVDYEQYF. CDR3 DNA: TGTGCCAGCAGCTTGGGGGGGCCGGTGGACTACGAGCAGTACTTC.

This clone appeared a few times. This chain links TRBV6-5 with TRBJ2-2; 7 nucleotides agree with TRBD1. The CDR3 is 13 amino acids. The germline gives CDR1 MNHEY, CDR2 SVGAGI. With V trimmed by 8 bases and J by 3 bases, 3 bases remained unmatched. The CDR3 spells CASYRGYTGELFF. As DNA, the CDR3 is TGTGCCAGCTACAGGGGTTACACCGGGGAGCTGTTTTTT.

J is TRBJ1-2 and V is TRBV28; no definite D call. V was clipped by 6 bases and J by 2 bases, with 13 bases between them. The CDR3 contains 14 residues. The germline V gene encodes CDR1 MDHEN and CDR2 SYDVKM. The CDR3 DNA sequence: TGTGCCAGCAGGCTAACCCCGGGGAACTATGGCTACACCTTC. Translation: CASRLTPGNYGYTF.

The CDR3 nucleotides are TGCGCCAGCAGCTTGGAGGGTAGCGGGGGGCCGGTCACCGGGGAGCTGTTTTTT. It translates to CASSLEGSGGPVTGELFF. The V call is TRBV5-1, the J call TRBJ2-2; 10 nucleotides line up with TRBD2. There are 18 residues in the CDR3. Germline V lookup: CDR1 SGHRS, CDR2 YFSETQ. J was trimmed by 4 bases and V by 0 bases; bases with no gene match: 9.

This clone was seen once. This chain joins TRBV28 and TRBJ2-7; D ambiguous. Trimming shortened V by 8 bases and J by 2 bases, and 16 bases separated the two germline ends. This CDR3 has 14 residues. Germline values: CDR1 MDHEN, CDR2 SYDVKM. The CDR3 sequence: CASRSSKPPYEQYF. The CDR3, as DNA: TGTGCCAGCCGAAGTAGTAAACCACCCTACGAGCAGTACTTC.

V gene TRBV3-1 (or the pseudogene TRBV3-2) combines with J gene TRBJ1-2; 9 bases match TRBD1. V lost 5 bases, J lost 4 bases, and 5 bases stayed unmatched. The CDR3 is made up of 14 amino acids. Germline-derived CDR1 and CDR2 are LGHDT and YNNKEL (reference sequence). CDR3 sequence reads: CASSSTDRGYGYTF. The CDR3 bases are TGTGCCAGCAGCTCGACGGACAGGGGCTATGGCTACACCTTC.

The count of this clone is one. This rearrangement joins TRBV6-6 to TRBJ1-6; tentatively, D is TRBD1 (6 bases). The V and J ends lost 6 bases and 4 bases respectively, with 7 bases between them. The CDR3 runs 13 residues. Germline assignment: CDR1 MNHNY and CDR2 SVGAGI (reference sequence). DNA of the CDR3: TGTGCCAGCAGGGGACATTATAATTCACCCCTCCACTTT. Amino acids: CASRGHYNSPLHF.

V is TRBV24-1 and J is TRBJ1-5; 7 bases match TRBD1. Per the germline V gene, CDR1 is KGHDR and CDR2 is SFDVKD. The CDR3 covers 15 residues. V trimming: 3 bases; J trimming: 5 bases; junction bases outside the gene matches: 6. The CDR3: CATSDRQGGHQPQHF. The CDR3 coding sequence is TGTGCCACCAGTGATCGACAGGGAGGTCATCAGCCCCAGCATTTT.

The chain is built from TRBV7-8 and TRBJ2-3; a weak D match, TRBD2 (6 bases). The CDR3 is 17 residues long. CDR1 and CDR2 (germline): SGHVS, FQNEAQ. Trimming cost V 6 bases and J 2 bases, with 21 bases left between them. CDR3 in amino acids: CASRNQTGTLNTDTQYF. CDR3 sequence (DNA): TGTGCCAGCAGAAATCAAACCGGGACTCTAAACACAGATACGCAGTATTTT.

The J gene is TRBJ1-1, the V gene TRBV7-9, with D uncertain. The CDR3 is 13 residues long. CDR1 is SEHNR and CDR2 is FQNEAQ in the germline V gene (reference sequence). V shed 3 bases and J shed 3 bases, with 8 bases lying between them. The CDR3 region is CASSLQRYTEAFF. The CDR3 nucleotides are TGTGCCAGCAGCTTGCAGCGTTACACTGAAGCTTTCTTT. Based on the CDR3 plus reference TRBV7-9 and TRBJ1-1, the full variable domain is DTGVSQNPRHKITKRGQNVTFRCDPISEHNRLYWYRQTLGQGPEFLTYFQNEAQLEKSRLLSDRFSAERPKGSFSTLEIQRTEQGDSAMYLCASSLQRYTEAFFGQGTRLTVV.

V is TRBV2 and J is TRBJ1-5; D perhaps matches TRBD1 (6 bases). The CDR3 sequence is 15 residues long. V was pared by 3 bases and J by 7 bases, with 16 bases between. Germline CDR1 is SNHLY and CDR2 is FYNNEI. The chain's CDR3 is CASSDAGTIFQPQHF. CDR3 bases: TGTGCCAGCAGTGATGCCGGGACAATATTCCAGCCCCAGCATTTT.

V is TRBV5-6 and J is TRBJ2-7, with 8 bases identical to TRBD1. The germline V gene has CDR1 SGHDT and CDR2 YYEEEE. V gave up 2 bases and J gave up 5 bases; unmatched junction bases: 6. The CDR3 is 14 residues long. CDR3 bases: TGTGCCAGCAGCTTTCCAGGGGGCTACAACGAGCAGTACTTC. Translated, it gives CASSFPGGYNEQYF.

The rearrangement joins TRBV29-1 to TRBJ2-3; 10 positions agree with TRBD2. Per germline, CDR1 SQVTM and CDR2 ANQGSEA. The CDR3 contains 15 residues. V lost 8 bases and J lost 1; bases outside the gene matches: 9. The CDR3 loop is CSTRTSGHGTDTQYF. The CDR3 bases are TGCAGCACGAGGACTAGCGGACATGGCACAGATACGCAGTATTTT.

J is TRBJ2-2 and V is TRBV7-9; D unresolved. V gave up 0 bases and J gave up 4 bases, with 3 bases separating them. Germline V gene sequence: CDR1 SEHNR, CDR2 FQNEAQ (reference sequence). This CDR3 comprises 13 residues. The DNA for the CDR3 is TGTGCCAGCAGCTTAGCCCTCACCGGGGAGCTGTTTTTT. Residues: CASSLALTGELFF.

For this clone: The identical CDR3 is also encoded by other nucleotide sequences in the sample. The chain is built from TRBV30 and TRBJ1-5, with TRBD1 as a possible D gene (6 bases). The ends were cut back, 0 bases at V and 6 bases at J, with 9 bases in the middle. The CDR3 is 13 residues long. CDR1 GTSNPN and CDR2 SVGIG come from the germline V gene (reference sequence). CDR3 amino acids: CAWSVQGSQPQHF. CDR3 bases: TGTGCCTGGAGTGTGCAGGGGAGTCAGCCCCAGCATTTT.

In its sample, this clone was seen once. The chain combines TRBV4-2 with TRBJ2-1, with 7 positions matching TRBD1. After removal of 1 base from V and 10 bases from J, the junction contained 1 base not matched to a gene. The CDR3 length is 12 residues. CDR1 LGHNA and CDR2 YNFKEQ come from the germline V gene. In DNA form, the CDR3 reads TGTGCCAGCAGCCAAGTACAGGGGGAGCAGTTCTTC. Amino acid sequence: CASSQVQGEQFF.

V is TRBV2 and J is TRBJ2-1; 7 bases line up with TRBD1. CDR3 length equals 16 residues. The germline gives CDR1 SNHLY, CDR2 FYNNEI. V lost 4 bases, J lost 6 bases, and 12 bases stayed unmatched. CDR3 DNA sequence: TGTGCCAGCAGTGGCAAAGGGACAGAGCTGGTCAATGAGCAGTTCTTC. This encodes CASSGKGTELVNEQFF.

In this sample, this clone turned up once. The chain carries TRBV11-2 and TRBJ1-1; D might be TRBD1 (5 bases). Trimming left V 4 bases short and J 1 base short, with 16 bases between. Germline V CDR1 and CDR2: SGHAT, FQNNGV. The CDR3 loop spans 16 amino acids. CDR3 region: CASSSQLQGANTEAFF. DNA for the CDR3: TGTGCCAGCAGCTCTCAATTACAAGGGGCGAACACTGAAGCTTTCTTT. Variable domain in full (rest from reference TRBV11-2 and TRBJ1-1): EAGVAQSPRYKIIEKRQSVAFWCNPISGHATLYWYQQILGQGPKLLIQFQNNGVVDDSQLPKDRFSAERLKGVDSTLKIQPAKLEDSAVYLCASSSQLQGANTEAFFGQGTRLTVV.

The chain couples TRBV2 to TRBJ1-5; maybe TRBD1 (6 bases). Germline-derived CDR1 and CDR2 are SNHLY and FYNNEI. Trimming stripped 4 bases from V and 3 bases from J, with 13 bases between. CDR3 length: 15 amino acids. CDR3 loop: CASSGTDNHNQPQHF. The DNA for the CDR3 is TGTGCCAGCAGTGGGACAGATAATCACAATCAGCCCCAGCATTTT.

The J gene is TRBJ2-7, the V gene TRBV3-1 (or the pseudogene TRBV3-2); 8 bases line up with TRBD1. The germline V gene encodes CDR1 LGHDT and CDR2 YNNKEL (reference sequence). The CDR3 is 18 amino acids. With 2 bases clipped from V and 2 bases from J, the junction kept 14 bases outside the gene matches. CDR3 protein: CASSQPGDRSTLAYEQYF. In nucleotides, the CDR3 is TGTGCCAGCAGCCAACCTGGGGACAGGTCTACGCTGGCCTACGAGCAGTACTTC.

The chain combines TRBV21-1 with TRBJ1-2; the table calls TRBD1, which could not be checked here. TRBV21-1 is a pseudogene. The CDR3 has 17 amino acids. In DNA, the CDR3 is TGTGCCAGCAGCAAAGAAGGGACAGGCCTTTGGAAGTATGGCTACACCTTC. Residues: CASSKEGTGLWKYGYTF.

The chain links TRBV29-1 to TRBJ1-2; D not resolved. Per the germline V gene, CDR1 is SQVTM and CDR2 is ANQGSEA. The CDR3 covers 10 residues. V lost 5 bases and J lost 8, with 9 bases in between. The CDR3 protein is CSVRGGGYTF. CDR3 coding DNA: TGCAGCGTTCGGGGAGGAGGCTACACCTTC.

The chain recombines TRBV24-1 with TRBJ2-3, with a weak D call TRBD2 (6 bases). The germline CDR1 and CDR2 sequences are KGHDR and SFDVKD. Deletions cut 1 base from V and 6 bases from J, with 10 bases between. The CDR3 contains 14 residues. DNA for the CDR3: TGTGCCACCAGTGATTTTTCGGGGACTGATACGCAGTATTTT. Its translation: CATSDFSGTDTQYF.